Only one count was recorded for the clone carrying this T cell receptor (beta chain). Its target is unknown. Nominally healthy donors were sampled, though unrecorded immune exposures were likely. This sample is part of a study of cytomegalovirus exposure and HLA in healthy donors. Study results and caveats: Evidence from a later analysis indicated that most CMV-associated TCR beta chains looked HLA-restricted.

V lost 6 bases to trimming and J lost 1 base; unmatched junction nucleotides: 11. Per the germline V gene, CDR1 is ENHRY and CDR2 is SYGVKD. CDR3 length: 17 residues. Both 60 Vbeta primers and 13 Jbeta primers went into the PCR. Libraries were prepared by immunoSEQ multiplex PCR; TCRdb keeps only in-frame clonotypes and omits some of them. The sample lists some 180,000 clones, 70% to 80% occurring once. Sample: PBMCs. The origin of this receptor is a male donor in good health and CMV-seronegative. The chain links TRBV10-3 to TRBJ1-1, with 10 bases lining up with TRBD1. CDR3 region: CAISSGTGAGSNTEAFF. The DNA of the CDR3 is TGTGCCATCAGCTCCGGGACAGGGGCCGGGTCGAACACTGAAGCTTTCTTT.